This is a list of T cell receptor beta chains from one sample in a study of follicular helper T cells after annual influenza vaccination. Using immunoSEQ multiplex PCR, the repertoire was profiled, and TCRdb retains in-frame clones only, with some absent. The table includes over 7,500 clones, about four fifths detected once. This specimen was CXCR5- memory CD4+ T cells sorted from blood, taken 7 days after influenza vaccination. The receptors were gathered from an adult who received the influenza vaccine. Both conserved end residues are part of each CDR3.

>TRBJ2-5|TRBV11-2
CASSLAEETQYF
>TRBJ1-1|TRBV12-2
CASRFRRGRWGDTEAFF
>TRBJ2-1|TRBV5-4
CASSPGQGTYNEQFF
>TRBJ2-3|TRBV27
CASSFGGYTTTDTQYF
>TRBJ1-3|TRBV6-5
CASSGGGRGNTIYF
>TRBJ1-5|TRBV28
CASSLLGGNQPQHF
>TRBJ1-5|TRBV6-5
CASRRFSNQPQHF
>TRBJ2-5|TRBV6-1
CASVVGYQETQYF
>TRBJ2-1|TRBV11-2
CASSLAAGNEQFF
>TRBJ1-4|TRBV19
CASSIGSGRVNEKLFF
>TRBJ2-3|TRBV5-1
CASSGETGTDTQYF
>TRBJ2-1|TRBV7-2
CASSLLGPANEQFF
>TRBJ2-5|TRBV12-5
CASGLGGVQYF
>TRBJ2-6|TRBV28
CASRGSGANVLTF
>TRBJ2-7|TRBV2
CASSETGQNEQYF
>TRBJ1-1|TRBV7-9
CASSLGQGAFPNTEAFF
>TRBJ1-3|TRBV9
CASSVGTGTGNTIYF
>TRBJ2-7|TRBV28
CASSSPGTSSYEQYF
>TRBJ1-6|TRBV7-8
CASSLGRNSPLHF
>TRBJ2-7|TRBV28
CASSLKGALPYEQYF
>TRBJ1-4|TRBV30
CAWSWRGAGEKLFF
>TRBJ2-5|TRBV5-1
CASSSTDTTQETQYF
>TRBJ2-7|TRBV4-3
CASSQDTGRQYF
>TRBJ1-3|TRBV7-2
CASKWQGAGNTIYF
>TRBJ2-1|TRBV7-2
CASSFRGANEQFF
>TRBJ1-5|TRBV19
CASSIGQGATQPQHF
>TRBJ1-1|TRBV6-5
CASRGGGMNTEAFF
>TRBJ2-6|TRBV7-2
CASSLEGAGAGANVLTF
>TRBJ2-3|TRBV28
CASGAFEDTQYF
>TRBJ2-3|TRBV6-5
CASSFEGADTQYF
>TRBJ1-2|TRBV2
CASTTSLGVGYTF
>TRBJ2-5|TRBV11-2
CASSNRGRTLETQYF
>TRBJ2-5|TRBV5-1
CASSLGGTSKETQYF
>TRBJ2-7|TRBV27
CASSPGQGMREQYF
>TRBJ1-3|TRBV4-1
CASSQESGNTIYF
>TRBJ2-5|TRBV18
CASSPRDYEQETQYF
>TRBJ2-7|TRBV5-1
CASNPTSGSSYEQYF
>TRBJ1-2|TRBV11-2
CASSLVKGGQTNYGYTF
>TRBJ2-3|TRBV10-3
CATKASPDTQYF
>TRBJ2-4|TRBV11-1
CASSLRAVAKNIQYF
>TRBJ1-2|TRBV19
CASSIGTDYGYTF
>TRBJ1-6|TRBV27
CASRVRGIGNSPLHF
>TRBJ2-7|TRBV7-9
CASSLTVNEQYF
>TRBJ2-3|TRBV9
CASSVVGDTTDTQYF
>TRBJ2-5|TRBV19
CASSPRSSGRASETQYF
>TRBJ1-6|TRBV28
CASSFGEGSYNSPLHF